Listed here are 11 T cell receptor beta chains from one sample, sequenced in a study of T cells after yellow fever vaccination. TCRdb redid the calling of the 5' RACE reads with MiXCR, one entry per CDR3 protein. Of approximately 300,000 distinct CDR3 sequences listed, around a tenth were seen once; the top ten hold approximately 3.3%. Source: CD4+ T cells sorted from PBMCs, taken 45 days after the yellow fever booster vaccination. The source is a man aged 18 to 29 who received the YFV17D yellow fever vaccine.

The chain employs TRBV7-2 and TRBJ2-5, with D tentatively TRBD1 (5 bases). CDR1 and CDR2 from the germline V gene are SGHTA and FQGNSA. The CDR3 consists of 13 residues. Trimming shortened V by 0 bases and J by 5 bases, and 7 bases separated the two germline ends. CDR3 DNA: TGTGCCAGCAGCTTAGCGCACAGGGAGACCCAGTACTTC. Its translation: CASSLAHRETQYF. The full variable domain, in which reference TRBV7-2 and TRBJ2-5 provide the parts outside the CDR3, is GAGVSQSPSNKVTEKGKDVELRCDPISGHTALYWYRQSLGQGLEFLIYFQGNSAPDKSGLPSDRFSAERTGGSVSTLTIQRTQQEDSAVYLCASSLAHRETQYFGPGTRLLVL.

CDR3 sequence reads: CASSQATVNYEQYF. The CDR3 DNA reads TGTGCCAGCAGCCAGGCAACTGTGAACTACGAGCAGTACTTC. V usage is TRBV3-1 and J usage is TRBJ2-7; D not certain. The CDR3 contains 14 residues. V lost 3 bases and J 3 bases, leaving 12 bases between the germline ends. The V gene's germline CDR1 is LGHDT and CDR2 YNNKEL (reference sequence).

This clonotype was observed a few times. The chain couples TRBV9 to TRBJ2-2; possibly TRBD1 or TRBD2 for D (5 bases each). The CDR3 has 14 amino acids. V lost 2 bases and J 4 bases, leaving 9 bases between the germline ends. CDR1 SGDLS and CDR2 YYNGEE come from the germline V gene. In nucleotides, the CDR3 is TGTGCCAGCAGCGTTGGGGGAGTCACCGGGGAGCTGTTTTTT. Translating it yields CASSVGGVTGELFF.

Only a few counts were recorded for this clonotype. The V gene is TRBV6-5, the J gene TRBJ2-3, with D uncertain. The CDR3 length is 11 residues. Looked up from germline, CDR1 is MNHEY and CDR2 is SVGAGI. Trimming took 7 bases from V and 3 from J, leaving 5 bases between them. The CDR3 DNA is TGTGCCAGCAAAGGGACAGATACGCAGTATTTT. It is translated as CASKGTDTQYF.

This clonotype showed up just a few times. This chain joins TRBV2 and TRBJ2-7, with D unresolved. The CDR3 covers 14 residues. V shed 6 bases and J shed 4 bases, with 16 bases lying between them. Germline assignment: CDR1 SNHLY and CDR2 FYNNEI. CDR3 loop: CASSVGTALYEQYF. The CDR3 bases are TGTGCCAGCAGCGTCGGAACAGCGTTATACGAGCAGTACTTC. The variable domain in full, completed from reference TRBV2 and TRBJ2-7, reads EPEVTQTPSHQVTQMGQEVILRCVPISNHLYFYWYRQILGQKVEFLVSFYNNEISEKSEIFDDQFSVERPDGSNFTLKIRSTKLEDSAMYFCASSVGTALYEQYFGPGTRLTVT.

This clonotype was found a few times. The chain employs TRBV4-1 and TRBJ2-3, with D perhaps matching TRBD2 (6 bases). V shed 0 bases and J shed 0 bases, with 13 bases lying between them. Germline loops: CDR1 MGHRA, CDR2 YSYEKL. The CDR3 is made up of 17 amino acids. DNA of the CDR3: TGCGCCAGCAGCCAAGATCCTTCGGGGGTTAGCACAGATACGCAGTATTTT. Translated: CASSQDPSGVSTDTQYF.

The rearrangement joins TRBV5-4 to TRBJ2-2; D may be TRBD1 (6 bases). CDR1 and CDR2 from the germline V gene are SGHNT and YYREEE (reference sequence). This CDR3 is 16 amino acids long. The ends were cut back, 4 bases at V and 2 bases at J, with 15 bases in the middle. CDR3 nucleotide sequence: TGTGCCAGCAGCCCGTACCAGGGGACCAACACCGGGGAGCTGTTTTTT. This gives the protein CASSPYQGTNTGELFF.

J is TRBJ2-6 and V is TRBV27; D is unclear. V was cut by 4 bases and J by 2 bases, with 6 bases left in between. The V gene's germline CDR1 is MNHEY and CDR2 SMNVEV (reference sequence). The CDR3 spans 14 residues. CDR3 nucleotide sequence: TGTGCCAGCAGTTCCCAGGCTGGGGCCAACGTCCTGACTTTC. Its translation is CASSSQAGANVLTF.

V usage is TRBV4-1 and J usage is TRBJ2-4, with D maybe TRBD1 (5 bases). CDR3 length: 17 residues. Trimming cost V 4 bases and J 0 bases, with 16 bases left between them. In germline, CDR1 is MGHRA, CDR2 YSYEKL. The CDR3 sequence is CASSRPTEKLAKNIQYF. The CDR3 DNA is TGCGCCAGCAGCCGCCCGACAGAGAAGTTAGCCAAAAACATTCAGTACTTC.

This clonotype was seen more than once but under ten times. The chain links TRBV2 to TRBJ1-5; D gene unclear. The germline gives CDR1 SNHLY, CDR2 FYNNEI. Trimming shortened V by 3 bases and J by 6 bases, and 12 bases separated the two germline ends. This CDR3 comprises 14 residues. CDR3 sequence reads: CASSDSGDGQPQHF. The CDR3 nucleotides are TGTGCCAGCAGTGATTCCGGGGATGGTCAGCCCCAGCATTTT.

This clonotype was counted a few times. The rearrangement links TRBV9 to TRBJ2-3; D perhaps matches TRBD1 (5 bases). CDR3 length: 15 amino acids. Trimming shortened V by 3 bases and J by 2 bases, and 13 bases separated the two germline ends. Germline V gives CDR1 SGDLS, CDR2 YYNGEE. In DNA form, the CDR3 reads TGTGCCAGCAGCGCCAGGGTCTCTGACACAGATACGCAGTATTTT. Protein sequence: CASSARVSDTDTQYF. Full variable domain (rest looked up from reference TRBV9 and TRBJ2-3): DSGVTQTPKHLITATGQRVTLRCSPRSGDLSVYWYQQSLDQGLQFLIQYYNGEERAKGNILERFSAQQFPDLHSELNLSSLELGDSALYFCASSARVSDTDTQYFGPGTRLTVL.